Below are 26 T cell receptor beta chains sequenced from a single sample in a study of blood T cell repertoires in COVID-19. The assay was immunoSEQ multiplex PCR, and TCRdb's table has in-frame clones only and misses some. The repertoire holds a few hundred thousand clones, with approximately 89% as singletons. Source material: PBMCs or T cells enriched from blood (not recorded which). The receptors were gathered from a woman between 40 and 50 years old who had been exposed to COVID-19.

This chain's CDR3 is CASSELAGPPYNEQFF. The CDR3 DNA sequence: TGTGCCAGCAGTGAATTGGCGGGACCGCCCTACAATGAGCAGTTCTTC. The rearrangement joins TRBV6-1 to TRBJ2-1; D may be TRBD2 (6 bases). The V end was cut by 2 bases, the J end by 2 bases, with 13 bases between. Germline V gene data show CDR1 as MNHNS and CDR2 as SASEGT. CDR3 length: 16 residues.

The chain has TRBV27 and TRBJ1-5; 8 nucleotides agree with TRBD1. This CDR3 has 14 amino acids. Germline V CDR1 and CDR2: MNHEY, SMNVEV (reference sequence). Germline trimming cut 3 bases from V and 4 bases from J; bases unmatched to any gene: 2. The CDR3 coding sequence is TGTGCCAGCAGTTTCACAGGGGGGAATCAGCCCCAGCATTTT. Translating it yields CASSFTGGNQPQHF.

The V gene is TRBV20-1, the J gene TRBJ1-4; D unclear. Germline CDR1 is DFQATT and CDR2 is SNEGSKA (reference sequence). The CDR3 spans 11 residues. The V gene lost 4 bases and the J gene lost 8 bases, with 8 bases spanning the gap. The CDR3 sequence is CSAKVQEKLFF. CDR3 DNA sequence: TGCAGTGCTAAAGTACAGGAAAAACTGTTTTTT.

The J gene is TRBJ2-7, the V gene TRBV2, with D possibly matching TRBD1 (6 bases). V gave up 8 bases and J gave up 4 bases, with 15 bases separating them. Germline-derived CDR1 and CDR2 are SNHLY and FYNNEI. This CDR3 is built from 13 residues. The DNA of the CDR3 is TGTGCCAGCTCCCGGGACAATCTTTACGAGCAGTACTTC. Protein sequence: CASSRDNLYEQYF. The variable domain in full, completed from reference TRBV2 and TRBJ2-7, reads EPEVTQTPSHQVTQMGQEVILRCVPISNHLYFYWYRQILGQKVEFLVSFYNNEISEKSEIFDDQFSVERPDGSNFTLKIRSTKLEDSAMYFCASSRDNLYEQYFGPGTRLTVT.

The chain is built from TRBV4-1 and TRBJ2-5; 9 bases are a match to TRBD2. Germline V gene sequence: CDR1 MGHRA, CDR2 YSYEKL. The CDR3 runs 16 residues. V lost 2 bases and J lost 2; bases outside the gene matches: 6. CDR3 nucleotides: TGCGCCAGCAGCCAAAATCCTAGCGGGGTGCAAGAGACCCAGTACTTC. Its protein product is CASSQNPSGVQETQYF.

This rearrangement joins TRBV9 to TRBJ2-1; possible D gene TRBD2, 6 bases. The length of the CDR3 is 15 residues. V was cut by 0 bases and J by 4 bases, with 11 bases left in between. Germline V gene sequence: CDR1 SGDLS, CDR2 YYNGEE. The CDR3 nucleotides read TGTGCCAGCAGCGTAGGTAGCGGAGGATACAATGAGCAGTTCTTC. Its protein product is CASSVGSGGYNEQFF.

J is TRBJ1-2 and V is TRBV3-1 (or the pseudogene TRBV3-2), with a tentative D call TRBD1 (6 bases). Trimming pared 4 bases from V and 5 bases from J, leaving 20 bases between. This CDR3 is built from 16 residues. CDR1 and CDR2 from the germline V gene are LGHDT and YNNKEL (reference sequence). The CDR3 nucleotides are TGTGCCAGCAGCCTCCTAACGACAGGTACCGGGTATGGCTACACCTTC. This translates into CASSLLTTGTGYGYTF.

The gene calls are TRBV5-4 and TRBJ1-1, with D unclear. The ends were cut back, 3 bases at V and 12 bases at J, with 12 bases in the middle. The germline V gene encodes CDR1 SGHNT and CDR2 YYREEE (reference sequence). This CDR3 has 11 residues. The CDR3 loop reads CASSSRASTFF. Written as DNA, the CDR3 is TGTGCCAGCAGCTCGCGGGCCTCGACTTTCTTT. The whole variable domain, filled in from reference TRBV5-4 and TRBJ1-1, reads ETGVTQSPTHLIKTRGQQVTLRCSSQSGHNTVSWYQQALGQGPQFIFQYYREEENGRGNFPPRFSGLQFPNYSSELNVNALELDDSALYLCASSSRASTFFGQGTRLTVV.

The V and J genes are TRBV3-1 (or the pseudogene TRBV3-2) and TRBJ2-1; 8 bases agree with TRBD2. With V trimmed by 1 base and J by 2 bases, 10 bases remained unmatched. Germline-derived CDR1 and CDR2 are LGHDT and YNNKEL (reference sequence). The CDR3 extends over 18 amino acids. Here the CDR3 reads CASSQGSSLAETYNEQFF. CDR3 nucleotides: TGTGCCAGCAGCCAAGGTAGTTCACTAGCGGAGACCTACAATGAGCAGTTCTTC.

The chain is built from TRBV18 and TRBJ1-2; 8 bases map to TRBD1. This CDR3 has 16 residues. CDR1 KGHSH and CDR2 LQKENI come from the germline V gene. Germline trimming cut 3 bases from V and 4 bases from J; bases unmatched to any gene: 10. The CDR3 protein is CASSPPGGNWRYGYTF. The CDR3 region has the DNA TGTGCCAGCTCACCTCCAGGGGGCAATTGGCGCTATGGCTACACCTTC.

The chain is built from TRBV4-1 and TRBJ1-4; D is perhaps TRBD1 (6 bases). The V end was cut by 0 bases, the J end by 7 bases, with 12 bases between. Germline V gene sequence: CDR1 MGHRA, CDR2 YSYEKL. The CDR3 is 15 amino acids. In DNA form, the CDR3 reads TGCGCCAGCAGCCAAGATGGGGGGGCGCGTGAAAAACTGTTTTTT. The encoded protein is CASSQDGGAREKLFF.

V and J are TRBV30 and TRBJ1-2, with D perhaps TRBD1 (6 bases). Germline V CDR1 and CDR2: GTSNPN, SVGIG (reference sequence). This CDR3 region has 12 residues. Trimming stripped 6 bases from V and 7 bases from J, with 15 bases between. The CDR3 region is CACLTGAPGYTF. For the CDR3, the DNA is TGTGCCTGTTTGACAGGAGCTCCTGGCTACACCTTC.

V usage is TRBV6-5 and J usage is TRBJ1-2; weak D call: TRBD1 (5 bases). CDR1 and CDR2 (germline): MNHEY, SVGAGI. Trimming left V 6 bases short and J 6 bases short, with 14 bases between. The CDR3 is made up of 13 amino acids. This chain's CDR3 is CASSPGDRNGYTF. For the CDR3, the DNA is TGTGCCAGCAGCCCGGGGGATAGGAATGGCTACACCTTC.

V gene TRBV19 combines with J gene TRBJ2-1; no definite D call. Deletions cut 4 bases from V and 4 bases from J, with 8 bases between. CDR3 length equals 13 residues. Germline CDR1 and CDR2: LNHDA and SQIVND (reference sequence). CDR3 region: CASSKRQYNEQFF. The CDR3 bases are TGTGCCAGTAGTAAGAGACAATACAATGAGCAGTTCTTC.

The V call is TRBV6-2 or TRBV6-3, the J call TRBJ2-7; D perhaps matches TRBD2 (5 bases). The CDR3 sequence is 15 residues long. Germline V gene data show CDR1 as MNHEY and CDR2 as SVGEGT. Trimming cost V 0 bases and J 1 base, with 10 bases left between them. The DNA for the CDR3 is TGTGCCAGCAGTTACTCCGGGGAATTATCCTACGAGCAGTACTTC. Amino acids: CASSYSGELSYEQYF.

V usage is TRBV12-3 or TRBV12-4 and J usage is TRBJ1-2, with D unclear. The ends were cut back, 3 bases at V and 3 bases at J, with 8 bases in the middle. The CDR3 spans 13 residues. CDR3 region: CASSFLGDYGYTF. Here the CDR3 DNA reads TGTGCCAGCAGTTTTCTGGGAGACTATGGCTACACCTTC.

The CDR3 DNA follows: TGTGCCAGCAGTCGGACAGGGGGATTCGAGCAGTACGTC. Amino acids: CASSRTGGFEQYV. The chain combines TRBV6-5 with TRBJ2-7; 10 nucleotides match TRBD1. The length of the CDR3 is 13 residues. CDR1 and CDR2 (germline): MNHEY, SVGAGI. The V segment lost 5 bases and the J segment 6 bases; nucleotides outside the gene matches: 4.

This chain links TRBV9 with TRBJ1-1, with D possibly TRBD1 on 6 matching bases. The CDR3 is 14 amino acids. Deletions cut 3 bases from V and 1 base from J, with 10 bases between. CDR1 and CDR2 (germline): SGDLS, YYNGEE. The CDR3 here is CASSGAGANTEAFF. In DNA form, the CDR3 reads TGTGCCAGCAGCGGAGCAGGGGCGAACACTGAAGCTTTCTTT.

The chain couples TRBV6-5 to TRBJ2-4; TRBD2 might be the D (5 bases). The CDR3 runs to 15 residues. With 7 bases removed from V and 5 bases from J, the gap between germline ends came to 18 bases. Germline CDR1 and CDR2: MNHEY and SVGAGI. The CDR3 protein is CASKGEGSPQNIQYF. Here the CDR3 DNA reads TGTGCCAGCAAAGGAGAGGGCTCCCCCCAAAACATTCAGTACTTC.

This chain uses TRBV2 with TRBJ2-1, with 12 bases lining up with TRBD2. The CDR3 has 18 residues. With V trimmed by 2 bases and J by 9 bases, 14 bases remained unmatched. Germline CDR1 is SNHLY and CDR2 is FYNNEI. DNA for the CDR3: TGTGCCAGCAGTGAAAAGGCCCAGGGACTAGCGGGCTCTCGTGAGCAGTTCTTC. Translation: CASSEKAQGLAGSREQFF.

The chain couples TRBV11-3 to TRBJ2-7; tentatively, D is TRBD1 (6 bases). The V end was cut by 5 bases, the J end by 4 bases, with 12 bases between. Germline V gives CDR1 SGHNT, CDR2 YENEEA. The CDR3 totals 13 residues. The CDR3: CASSQGLLYEQYF. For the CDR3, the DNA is TGTGCCAGCAGCCAGGGGCTTTTGTACGAGCAGTACTTC.

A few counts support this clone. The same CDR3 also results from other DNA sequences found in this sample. The CDR3 region is CASSYRGNSPLHF. CDR3 DNA sequence: TGTGCCAGCAGTTACAGGGGAAATTCACCCCTCCACTTT. The chain employs TRBV6-5 and TRBJ1-6; D may be TRBD1 (5 bases). Per the germline V gene, CDR1 is MNHEY and CDR2 is SVGAGI. The CDR3 loop spans 13 amino acids. Between the trimmed V and J ends, which lost 2 bases and 7 bases, there was a span of 6 bases.

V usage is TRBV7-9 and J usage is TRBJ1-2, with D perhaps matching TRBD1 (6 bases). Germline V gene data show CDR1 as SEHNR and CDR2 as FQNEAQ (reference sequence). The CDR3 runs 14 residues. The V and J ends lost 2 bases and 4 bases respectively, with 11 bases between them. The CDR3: CASSLTGRVYGYTF. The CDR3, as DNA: TGTGCCAGCAGCTTAACAGGGAGGGTCTATGGCTACACCTTC.

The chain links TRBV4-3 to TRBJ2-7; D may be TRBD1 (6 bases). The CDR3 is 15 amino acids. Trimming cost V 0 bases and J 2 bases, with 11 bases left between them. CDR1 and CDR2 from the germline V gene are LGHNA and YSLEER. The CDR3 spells CASSQETRGTYEQYF. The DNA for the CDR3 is TGCGCCAGCAGCCAAGAGACCAGGGGTACCTACGAGCAGTACTTC.

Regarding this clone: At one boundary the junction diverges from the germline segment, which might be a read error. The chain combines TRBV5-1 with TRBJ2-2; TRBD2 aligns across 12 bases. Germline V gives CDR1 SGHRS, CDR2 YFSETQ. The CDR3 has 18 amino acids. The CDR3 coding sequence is TGTGCCAGCAGCTTCTCAACTAGCGGGAGGAGTAGCACCGGGGAGCTGTTTTTT. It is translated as CASSFSTSGRSSTGELFF.

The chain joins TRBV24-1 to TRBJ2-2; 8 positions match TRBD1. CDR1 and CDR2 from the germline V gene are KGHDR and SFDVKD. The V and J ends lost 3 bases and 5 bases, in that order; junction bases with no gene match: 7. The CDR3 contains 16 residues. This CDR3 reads CATSDPGGGMTGELFF. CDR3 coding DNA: TGTGCCACCAGTGATCCAGGGGGCGGTATGACCGGGGAGCTGTTTTTT.